This note documents a single TCR beta chain sequence. Which antigen it targets is not known. The input lacks base qualities; no much larger clone sits a single base away. The CDR3 numbers 16 residues from cysteine through phenylalanine. Here the CDR3 DNA is all that survives: 48 bases in frame from base 1. CDR1 SGHDT and CDR2 YYEEEE are derived from the germline V gene. The germline ends are 17 bases apart after V is trimmed by 5 bases and J by 3 bases. TCRbeta CDR3 regions were amplified from genomic DNA using the immunoSEQ Assay, a bias-controlled multiplex PCR. Per the authors' processing: Nucleated cell counts per sample were estimated from amplification of reference gene primers within the assay. To quantify the absolute abundance of each unique TCRbeta CDR3 rearrangement, sequence reads were collapsed and filtered. Productive Simpson clonality was computed per sample as the square root of Simpson's diversity index over productive rearrangements. TCRdb took this table from immuneACCESS and kept in-frame rearrangements with V and J called. Such tables lack part of the clones; where checked against another copy, unresolved V genes explain under half of the gap, and the rest is unexplained. V and J calls and clone size are as listed in that table; D and trimming were resolved from the DNA. This sample gives about 190,000 clones in total; roughly 78% of them show up just once. Under 3.5% of the sample belongs to the ten largest clones.

Collaborating institutions collected whole blood in K2EDTA tubes following their own protocols. For TCRbeta analysis, collaborators shipped samples as frozen whole blood, isolated PBMCs, or DNA extracted from either of those sample types. The data were obtained in a study of blood T cell repertoires in COVID-19 (dated by TCRdb to between 2020 and 2021). Looking at the study overall: Samples from collaborators originated in the United States, Italy and Spain and spanned both the acute and convalescent phases of COVID-19. The material from the prospective study consisted of cDNA or gDNA derived from T cells, B-cell-depleted T cells, or PBMCs. Subjects who had been exposed to COVID-19, were actively infected with it, or had recovered from it provided the deeply sampled blood TCRbeta repertoires that made up the dataset. The repertoires were made available in a free public database intended to serve as a resource for research on the immune response to SARS-CoV-2. Samples came from the ongoing ImmuneRACE study (first 160 participants) plus 1,254 subjects from 6 global collaborators. Sample metadata almost always included a de-identified subject ID, COVID-19 status, age in years and sex. Where HLA class I and class II types were available, the types were taken from metadata supplied by the sample provider, not from assay-based typing.

Study-wide findings and limitations: The quantity of clinical and demographic metadata differed by source and by participant and was supplied without curation.

The TCR comes from a woman older than 75 with active or convalescent COVID-19. The chain links TRBV5-6 with TRBJ2-2; tentative D gene TRBD1, with 6 bases matching. The source material was peripheral blood. CDR3 sequence: CASSPDSRYDTGELFF. The base sequence is TGTGCCAGCAGTCCGGACAGCCGATACGACACCGGGGAGCTGTTTTTT.